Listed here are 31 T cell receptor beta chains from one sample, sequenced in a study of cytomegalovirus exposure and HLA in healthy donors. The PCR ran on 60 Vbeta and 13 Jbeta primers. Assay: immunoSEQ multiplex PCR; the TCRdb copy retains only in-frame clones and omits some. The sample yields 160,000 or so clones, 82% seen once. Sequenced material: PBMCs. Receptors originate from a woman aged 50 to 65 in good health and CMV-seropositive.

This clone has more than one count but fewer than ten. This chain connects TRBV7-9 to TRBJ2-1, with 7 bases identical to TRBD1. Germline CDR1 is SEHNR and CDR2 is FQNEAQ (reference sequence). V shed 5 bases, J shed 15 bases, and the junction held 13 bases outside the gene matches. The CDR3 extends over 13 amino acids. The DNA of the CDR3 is TGTGCCAGCAGCCGAGCCCTGGGACAGACGGCGTTCTTC. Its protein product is CASSRALGQTAFF. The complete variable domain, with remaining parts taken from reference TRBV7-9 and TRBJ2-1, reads DTGVSQNPRHKITKRGQNVTFRCDPISEHNRLYWYRQTLGQGPEFLTYFQNEAQLEKSRLLSDRFSAERPKGSFSTLEIQRTEQGDSAMYLCASSRALGQTAFFGPGTRLTVL.

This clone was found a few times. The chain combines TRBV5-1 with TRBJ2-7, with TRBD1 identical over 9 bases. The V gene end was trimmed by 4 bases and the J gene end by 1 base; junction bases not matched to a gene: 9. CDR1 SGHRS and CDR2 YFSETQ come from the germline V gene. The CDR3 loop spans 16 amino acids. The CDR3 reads CASSPTGGGISYEQYF. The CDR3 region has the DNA TGCGCCAGCAGCCCAACAGGGGGCGGGATTTCCTACGAGCAGTACTTC.

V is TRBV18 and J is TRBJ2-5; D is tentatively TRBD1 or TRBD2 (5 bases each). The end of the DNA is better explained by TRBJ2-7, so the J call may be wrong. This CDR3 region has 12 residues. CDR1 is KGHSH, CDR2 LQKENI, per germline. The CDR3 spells CASSPGGYEQYF. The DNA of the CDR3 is TGTGCCAGCTCACCAGGGGGCTACGAGCAGTACTTC.

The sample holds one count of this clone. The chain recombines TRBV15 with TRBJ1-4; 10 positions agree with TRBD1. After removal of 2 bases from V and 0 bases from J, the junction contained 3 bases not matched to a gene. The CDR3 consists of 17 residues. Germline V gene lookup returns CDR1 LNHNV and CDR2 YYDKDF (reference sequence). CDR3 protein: CATSRRTGGPTNEKLFF. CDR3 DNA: TGTGCCACCAGCAGAAGGACAGGGGGGCCAACTAATGAAAAACTGTTTTTT.

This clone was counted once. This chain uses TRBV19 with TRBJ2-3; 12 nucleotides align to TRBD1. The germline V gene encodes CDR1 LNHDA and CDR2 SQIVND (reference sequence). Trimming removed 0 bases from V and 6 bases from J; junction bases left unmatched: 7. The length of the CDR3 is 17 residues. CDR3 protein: CASSIDLSGQGADTQYF. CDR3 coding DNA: TGTGCCAGTAGTATAGATCTATCGGGACAGGGGGCGGATACGCAGTATTTT. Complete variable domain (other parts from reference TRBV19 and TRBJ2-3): DGGITQSPKYLFRKEGQNVTLSCEQNLNHDAMYWYRQDPGQGLRLIYYSQIVNDFQKGDIAEGYSVSREKKESFPLTVTSAQKNPTAFYLCASSIDLSGQGADTQYFGPGTRLTVL.

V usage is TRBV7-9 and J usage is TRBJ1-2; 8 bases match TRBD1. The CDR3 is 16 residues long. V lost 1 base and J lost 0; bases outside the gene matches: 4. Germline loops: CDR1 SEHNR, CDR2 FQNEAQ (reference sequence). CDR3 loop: CASSLGGTGANYGYTF. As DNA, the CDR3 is TGTGCCAGCAGCTTAGGGGGGACAGGAGCTAACTATGGCTACACCTTC.

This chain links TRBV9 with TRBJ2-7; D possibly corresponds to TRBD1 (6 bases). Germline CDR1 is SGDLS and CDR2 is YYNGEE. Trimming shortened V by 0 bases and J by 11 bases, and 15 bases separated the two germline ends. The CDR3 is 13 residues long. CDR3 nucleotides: TGTGCCAGCAGCGTAGCTGGCCAGGGGAAGGAGTACTTC. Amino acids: CASSVAGQGKEYF.

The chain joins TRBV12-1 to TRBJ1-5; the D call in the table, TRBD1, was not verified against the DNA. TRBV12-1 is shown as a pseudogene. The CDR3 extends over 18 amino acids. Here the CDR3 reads CASSAPWGGHYSNQPQHF. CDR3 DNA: TGTGCCAGCAGCGCACCTTGGGGCGGCCACTATAGCAATCAGCCCCAGCATTTT.

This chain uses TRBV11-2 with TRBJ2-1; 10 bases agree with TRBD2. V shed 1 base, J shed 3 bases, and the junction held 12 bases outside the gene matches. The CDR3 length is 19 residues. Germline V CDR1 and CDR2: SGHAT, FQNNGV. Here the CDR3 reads CASSLVSGGAGGRYNEQFF. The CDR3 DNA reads TGTGCCAGCAGCTTAGTTAGTGGTGGAGCGGGGGGGCGCTACAATGAGCAGTTCTTC.

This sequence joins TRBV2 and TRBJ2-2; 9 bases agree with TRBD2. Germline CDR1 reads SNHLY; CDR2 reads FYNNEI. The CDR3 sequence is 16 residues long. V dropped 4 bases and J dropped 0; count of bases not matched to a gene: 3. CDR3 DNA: TGTGCCAGCAGTGGATTAGCGGGGGCGAACACCGGGGAGCTGTTTTTT. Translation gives CASSGLAGANTGELFF.

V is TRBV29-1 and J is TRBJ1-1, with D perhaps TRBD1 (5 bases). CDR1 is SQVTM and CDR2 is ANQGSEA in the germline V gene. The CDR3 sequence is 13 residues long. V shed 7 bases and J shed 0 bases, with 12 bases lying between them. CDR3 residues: CSAEGHLNTEAFF. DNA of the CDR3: TGCAGCGCGGAAGGACACCTGAACACTGAAGCTTTCTTT.

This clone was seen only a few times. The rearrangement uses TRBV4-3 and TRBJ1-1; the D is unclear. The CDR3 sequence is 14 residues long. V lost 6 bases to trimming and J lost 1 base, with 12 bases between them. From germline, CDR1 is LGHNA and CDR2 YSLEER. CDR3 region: CASRRGSSNTEAFF. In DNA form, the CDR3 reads TGCGCCAGCAGACGGGGATCTTCGAACACTGAAGCTTTCTTT.

DNA of the CDR3: TGTGCCTCGAACTTGGGACAGTACACCGGGGAGCTGTTTTTT. As protein: CASNLGQYTGELFF. This rearrangement joins TRBV10-3 to TRBJ2-2; 7 bases fit TRBD1. J was trimmed by 3 bases and V by 11 bases; bases with no gene match: 9. From germline, CDR1 is ENHRY and CDR2 SYGVKD. The CDR3 totals 14 residues.

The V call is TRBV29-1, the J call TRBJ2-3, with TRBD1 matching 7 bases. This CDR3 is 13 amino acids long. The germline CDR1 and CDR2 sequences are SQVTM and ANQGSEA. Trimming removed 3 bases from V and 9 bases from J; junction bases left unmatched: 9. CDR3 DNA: TGCAGCGTTGAGGAAACAGGGGTCGGCACGCAGTATTTT. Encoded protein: CSVEETGVGTQYF.

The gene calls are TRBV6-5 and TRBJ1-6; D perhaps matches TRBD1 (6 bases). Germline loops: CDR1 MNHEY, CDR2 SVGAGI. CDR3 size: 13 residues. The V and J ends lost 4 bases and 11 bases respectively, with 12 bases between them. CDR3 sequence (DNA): TGTGCCAGCAGTTCCCGAAGGGGGACACCCCTCCACTTT. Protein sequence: CASSSRRGTPLHF.

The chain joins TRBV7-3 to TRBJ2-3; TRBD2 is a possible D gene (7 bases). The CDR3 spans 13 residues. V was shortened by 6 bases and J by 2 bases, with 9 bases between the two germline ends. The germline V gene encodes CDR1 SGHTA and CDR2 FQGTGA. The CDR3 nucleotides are TGTGCCAGCAGGCGGGGGCCCACAGATACGCAGTATTTT. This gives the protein CASRRGPTDTQYF.

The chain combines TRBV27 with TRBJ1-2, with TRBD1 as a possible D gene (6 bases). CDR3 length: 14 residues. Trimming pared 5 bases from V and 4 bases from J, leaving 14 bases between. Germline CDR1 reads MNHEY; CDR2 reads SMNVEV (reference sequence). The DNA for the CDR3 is TGTGCCAGCAGTCGAAACAGGGCCGGCTATGGCTACACCTTC. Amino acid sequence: CASSRNRAGYGYTF.

CDR3 sequence reads: CASSQQGHTEAFF. CDR3 DNA sequence: TGTGCCAGCAGCCAACAAGGACATACTGAAGCTTTCTTT. The V call is TRBV7-9, the J call TRBJ1-1, with D maybe TRBD1 (5 bases). The CDR3 totals 13 residues. V was shortened by 5 bases and J by 5 bases, with 12 bases between the two germline ends. The germline gives CDR1 SEHNR, CDR2 FQNEAQ (reference sequence). The full variable domain, rest sourced from reference TRBV7-9 and TRBJ1-1, is DTGVSQNPRHKITKRGQNVTFRCDPISEHNRLYWYRQTLGQGPEFLTYFQNEAQLEKSRLLSDRFSAERPKGSFSTLEIQRTEQGDSAMYLCASSQQGHTEAFFGQGTRLTVV.

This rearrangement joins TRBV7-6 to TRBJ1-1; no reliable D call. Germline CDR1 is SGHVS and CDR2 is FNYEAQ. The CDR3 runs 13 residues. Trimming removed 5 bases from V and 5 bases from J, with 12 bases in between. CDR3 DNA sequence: TGTGCCAGCAGCCGTACGGAGCGGACTGAAGCTTTCTTT. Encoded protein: CASSRTERTEAFF.

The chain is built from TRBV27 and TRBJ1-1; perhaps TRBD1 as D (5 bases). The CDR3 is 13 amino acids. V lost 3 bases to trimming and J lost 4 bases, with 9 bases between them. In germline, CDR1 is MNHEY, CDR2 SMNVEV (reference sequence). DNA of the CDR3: TGTGCCAGCAGTTTTACAGGTGTCACTGAAGCTTTCTTT. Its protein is CASSFTGVTEAFF.

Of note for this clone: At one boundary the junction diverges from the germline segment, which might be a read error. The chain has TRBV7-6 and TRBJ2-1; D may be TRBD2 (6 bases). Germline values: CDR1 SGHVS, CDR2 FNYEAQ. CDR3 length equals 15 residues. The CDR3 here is CASSLALSSYNEQFF. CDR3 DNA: TGTGCCAGCAGCCTAGCGCTTAGCTCCTACAATGAGCAGTTCTTC. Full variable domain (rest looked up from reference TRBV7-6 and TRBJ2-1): GAGVSQSPRYKVTKRGQDVALRCDPISGHVSLYWYRQALGQGPEFLTYFNYEAQQDKSGLPNDRFSAERPEGSISTLTIQRTEQRDSAMYRCASSLALSSYNEQFFGPGTRLTVL.

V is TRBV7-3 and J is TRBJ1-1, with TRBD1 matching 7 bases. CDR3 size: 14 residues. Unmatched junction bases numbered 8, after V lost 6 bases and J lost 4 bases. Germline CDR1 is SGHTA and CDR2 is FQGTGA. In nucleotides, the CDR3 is TGTGCCAGCAGTCTAGGGGGCAAAGGCACTGAAGCTTTCTTT. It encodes CASSLGGKGTEAFF.

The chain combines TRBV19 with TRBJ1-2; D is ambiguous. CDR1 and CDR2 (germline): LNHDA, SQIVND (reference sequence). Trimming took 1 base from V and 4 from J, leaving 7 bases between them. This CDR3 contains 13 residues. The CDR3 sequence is CASSIGPFYGYTF. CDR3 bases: TGTGCCAGTAGTATAGGGCCGTTCTATGGCTACACCTTC.

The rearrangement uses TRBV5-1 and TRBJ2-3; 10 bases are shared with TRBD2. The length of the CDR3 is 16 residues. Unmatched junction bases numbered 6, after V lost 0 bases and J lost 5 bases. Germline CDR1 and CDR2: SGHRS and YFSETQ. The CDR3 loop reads CASSLGDLAGEDTQYF. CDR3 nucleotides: TGCGCCAGCAGCTTGGGGGATCTAGCGGGGGAAGATACGCAGTATTTT.

The CDR3 DNA reads TGTGCCATACCCGGAGGGGTCGGCTACACCTTC. Translation: CAIPGGVGYTF. The rearrangement uses TRBV28 and TRBJ1-2; a weak D match, TRBD1 (5 bases). The CDR3 is 11 residues long. Trimming took off 10 bases at V and 8 bases at J, with 14 bases between the two ends. Germline V CDR1 and CDR2: MDHEN, SYDVKM.

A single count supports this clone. The CDR3 reads CASSEAARPGTQYF. DNA for the CDR3: TGTGCCAGCAGTGAGGCGGCGCGGCCTGGGACCCAGTACTTC. The V and J genes are TRBV6-1 and TRBJ2-5; D ambiguous. The CDR3 runs 14 residues. Germline CDR1 is MNHNS and CDR2 is SASEGT. Trimming took 3 bases from V and 7 from J, leaving 15 bases between them.

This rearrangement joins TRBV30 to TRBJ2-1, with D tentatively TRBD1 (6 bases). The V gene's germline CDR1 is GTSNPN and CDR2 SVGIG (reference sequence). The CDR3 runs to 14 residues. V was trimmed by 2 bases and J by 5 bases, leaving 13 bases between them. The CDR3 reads CAWSPGPGDNEQFF. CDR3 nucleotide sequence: TGTGCCTGGAGTCCGGGACCAGGGGACAATGAGCAGTTCTTC. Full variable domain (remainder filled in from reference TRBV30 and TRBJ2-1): SQTIHQWPATLVQPVGSPLSLECTVEGTSNPNLYWYRQAAGRGLQLLFYSVGIGQISSEVPQNLSASRPQDRQFILSSKKLLLSDSGFYLCAWSPGPGDNEQFFGPGTRLTVL.

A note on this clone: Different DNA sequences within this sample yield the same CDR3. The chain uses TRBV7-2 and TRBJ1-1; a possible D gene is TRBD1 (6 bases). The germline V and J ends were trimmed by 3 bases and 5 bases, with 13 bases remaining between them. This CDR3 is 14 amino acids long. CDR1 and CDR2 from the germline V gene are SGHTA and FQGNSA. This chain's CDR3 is CASSFQGKGTEAFF. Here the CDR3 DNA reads TGTGCCAGCAGCTTCCAGGGGAAAGGGACTGAAGCTTTCTTT. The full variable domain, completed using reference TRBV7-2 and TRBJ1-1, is GAGVSQSPSNKVTEKGKDVELRCDPISGHTALYWYRQSLGQGLEFLIYFQGNSAPDKSGLPSDRFSAERTGGSVSTLTIQRTQQEDSAVYLCASSFQGKGTEAFFGQGTRLTVV.

CDR3 nucleotide sequence: TGCGCCAGCCGAAATTCAGGGGGCGGTGATACGCAGTATTTT. It yields the protein CASRNSGGGDTQYF. The chain is built from TRBV5-1 and TRBJ2-3; 8 nucleotides line up with TRBD1. Germline V lookup: CDR1 SGHRS, CDR2 YFSETQ. The junction had 10 bases not matched to a gene; V was cut back by 7 bases and J by 6 bases. This CDR3 has 14 residues.

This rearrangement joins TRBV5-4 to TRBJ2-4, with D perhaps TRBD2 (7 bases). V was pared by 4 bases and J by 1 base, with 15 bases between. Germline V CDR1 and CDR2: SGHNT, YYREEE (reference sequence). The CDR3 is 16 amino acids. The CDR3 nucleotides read TGTGCCAGCAGCCGGTCAGGGGAGGGGGCCAAAAACATTCAGTACTTC. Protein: CASSRSGEGAKNIQYF.

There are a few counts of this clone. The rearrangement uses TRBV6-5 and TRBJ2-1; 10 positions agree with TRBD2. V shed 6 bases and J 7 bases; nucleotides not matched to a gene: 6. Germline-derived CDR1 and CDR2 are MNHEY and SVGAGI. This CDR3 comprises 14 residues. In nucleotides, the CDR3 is TGTGCCAGCAGACAACTAGCGGGGTATAATGAGCAGTTCTTC. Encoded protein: CASRQLAGYNEQFF.